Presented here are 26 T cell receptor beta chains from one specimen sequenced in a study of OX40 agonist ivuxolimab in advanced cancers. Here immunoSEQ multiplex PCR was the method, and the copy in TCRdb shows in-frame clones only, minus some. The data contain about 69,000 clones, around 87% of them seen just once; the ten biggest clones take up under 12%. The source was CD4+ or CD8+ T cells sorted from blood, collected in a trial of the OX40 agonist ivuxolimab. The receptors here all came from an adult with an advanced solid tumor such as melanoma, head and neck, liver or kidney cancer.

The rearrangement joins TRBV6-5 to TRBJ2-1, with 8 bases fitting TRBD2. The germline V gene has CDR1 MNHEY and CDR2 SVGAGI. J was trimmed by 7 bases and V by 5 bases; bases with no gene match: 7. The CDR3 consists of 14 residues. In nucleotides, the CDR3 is TGTGCCAGCAGTCGGAGCGGGAGTAGGAATGAGCAGTTCTTC. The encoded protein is CASSRSGSRNEQFF.

For the CDR3, the DNA is TGCACCACCCCCCGGTGGCAAGAGACCCAGTACTTC. This sequence encodes CTTPRWQETQYF. V is TRBV1 and J is TRBJ2-5; the table's D gene call, TRBD2, was not cross checked with the DNA. TRBV1 is a documented pseudogene. CDR3 size: 12 residues.

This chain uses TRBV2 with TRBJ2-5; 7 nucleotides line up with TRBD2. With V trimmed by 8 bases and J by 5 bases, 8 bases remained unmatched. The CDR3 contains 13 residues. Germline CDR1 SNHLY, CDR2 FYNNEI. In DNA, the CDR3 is TGTGCCAGCCGGGGGGAGGCATGGGAGACCCAGTACTTC. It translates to CASRGEAWETQYF.

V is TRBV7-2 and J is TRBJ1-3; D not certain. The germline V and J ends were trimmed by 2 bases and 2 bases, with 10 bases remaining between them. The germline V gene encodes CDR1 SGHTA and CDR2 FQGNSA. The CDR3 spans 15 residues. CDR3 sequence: CASSLLGITGNTIYF. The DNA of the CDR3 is TGTGCCAGCAGCTTACTGGGGATAACTGGAAACACCATATATTTT.

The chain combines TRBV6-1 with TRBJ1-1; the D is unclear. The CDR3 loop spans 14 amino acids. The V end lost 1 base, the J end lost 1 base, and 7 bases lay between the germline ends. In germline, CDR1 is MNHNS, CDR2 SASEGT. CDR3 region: CASSEGSANTEAFF. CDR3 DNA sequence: TGTGCCAGCAGTGAAGGTTCGGCGAACACTGAAGCTTTCTTT.

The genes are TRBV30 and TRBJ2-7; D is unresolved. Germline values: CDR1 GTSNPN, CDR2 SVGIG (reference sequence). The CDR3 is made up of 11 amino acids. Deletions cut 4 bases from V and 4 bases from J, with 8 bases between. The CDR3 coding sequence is TGTGCCTGGAACCTTGGATACGAGCAGTACTTC. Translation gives CAWNLGYEQYF.

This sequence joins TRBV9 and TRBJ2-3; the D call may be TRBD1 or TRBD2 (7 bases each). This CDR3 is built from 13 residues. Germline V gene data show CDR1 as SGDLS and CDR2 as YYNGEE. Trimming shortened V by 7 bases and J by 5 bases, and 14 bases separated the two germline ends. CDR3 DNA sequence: TGTGCCAGCGGGCAGGGGGAGGGAGATACGCAGTATTTT. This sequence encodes CASGQGEGDTQYF.

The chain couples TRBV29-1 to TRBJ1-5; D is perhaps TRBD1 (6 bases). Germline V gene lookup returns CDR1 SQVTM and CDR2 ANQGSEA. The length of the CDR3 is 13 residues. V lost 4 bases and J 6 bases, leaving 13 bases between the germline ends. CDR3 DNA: TGCAGCGTTGCTTCAGGGGCAGGTCAGCCCCAGCATTTT. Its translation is CSVASGAGQPQHF.

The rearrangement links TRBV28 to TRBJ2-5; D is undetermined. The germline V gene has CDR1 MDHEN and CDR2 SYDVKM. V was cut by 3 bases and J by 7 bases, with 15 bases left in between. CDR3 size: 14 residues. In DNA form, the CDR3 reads TGTGCCAGCAGTTTCCGGCAACCCCTAGGGACCCAGTACTTC. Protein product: CASSFRQPLGTQYF.

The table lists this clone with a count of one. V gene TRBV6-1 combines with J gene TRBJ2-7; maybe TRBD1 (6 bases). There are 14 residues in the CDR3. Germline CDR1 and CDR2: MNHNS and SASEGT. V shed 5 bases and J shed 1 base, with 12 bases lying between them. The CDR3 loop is CASSSRDMSYEQYF. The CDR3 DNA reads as TGTGCCAGCAGTTCCCGGGACATGTCCTACGAGCAGTACTTC.

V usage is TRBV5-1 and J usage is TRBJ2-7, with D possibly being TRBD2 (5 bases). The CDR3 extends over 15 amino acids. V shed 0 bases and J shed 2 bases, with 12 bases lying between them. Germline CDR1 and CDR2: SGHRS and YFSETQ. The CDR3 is CASSLAAGVTYEQYF. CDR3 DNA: TGCGCCAGCAGCTTGGCAGCCGGGGTGACCTACGAGCAGTACTTC.

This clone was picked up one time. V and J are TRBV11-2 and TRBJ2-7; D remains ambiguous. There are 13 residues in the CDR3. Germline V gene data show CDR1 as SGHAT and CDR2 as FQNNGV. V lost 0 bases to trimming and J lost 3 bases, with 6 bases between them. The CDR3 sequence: CASSLDTVYEQYF. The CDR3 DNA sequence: TGTGCCAGCAGCTTAGATACGGTCTACGAGCAGTACTTC.

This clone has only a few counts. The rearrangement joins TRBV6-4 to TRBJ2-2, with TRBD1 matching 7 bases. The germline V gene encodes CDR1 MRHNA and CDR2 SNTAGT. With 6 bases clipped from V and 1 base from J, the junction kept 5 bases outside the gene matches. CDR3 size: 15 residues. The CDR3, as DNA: TGTGCCAGCAGCGACAGGGCGTGGAACACCGGGGAGCTGTTTTTT. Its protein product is CASSDRAWNTGELFF.

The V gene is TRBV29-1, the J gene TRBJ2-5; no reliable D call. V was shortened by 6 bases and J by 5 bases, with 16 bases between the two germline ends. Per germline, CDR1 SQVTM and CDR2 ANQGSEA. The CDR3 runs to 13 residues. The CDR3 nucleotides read TGCAGCGTCGGGTTCTCGGAGTGGGAGACCCAGTACTTC. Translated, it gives CSVGFSEWETQYF.

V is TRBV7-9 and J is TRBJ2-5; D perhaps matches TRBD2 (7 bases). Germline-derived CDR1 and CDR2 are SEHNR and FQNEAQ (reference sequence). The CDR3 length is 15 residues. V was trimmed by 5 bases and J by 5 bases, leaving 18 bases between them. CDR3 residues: CASSPSGGAGETQYF. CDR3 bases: TGTGCCAGCAGCCCTAGTGGGGGGGCTGGGGAGACCCAGTACTTC.

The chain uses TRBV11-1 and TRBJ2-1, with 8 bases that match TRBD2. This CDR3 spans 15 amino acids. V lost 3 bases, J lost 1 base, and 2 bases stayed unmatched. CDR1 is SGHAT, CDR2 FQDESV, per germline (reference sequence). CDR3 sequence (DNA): TGTGCCAGCAGCTTTTCTAGCGGGTCCTACAATGAGCAGTTCTTC. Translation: CASSFSSGSYNEQFF.

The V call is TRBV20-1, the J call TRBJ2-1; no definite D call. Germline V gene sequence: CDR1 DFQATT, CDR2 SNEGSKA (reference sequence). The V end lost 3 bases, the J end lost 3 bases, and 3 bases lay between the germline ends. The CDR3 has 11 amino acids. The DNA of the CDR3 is TGCAGTGCTAGCGGCTACAATGAGCAGTTCTTC. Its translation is CSASGYNEQFF.

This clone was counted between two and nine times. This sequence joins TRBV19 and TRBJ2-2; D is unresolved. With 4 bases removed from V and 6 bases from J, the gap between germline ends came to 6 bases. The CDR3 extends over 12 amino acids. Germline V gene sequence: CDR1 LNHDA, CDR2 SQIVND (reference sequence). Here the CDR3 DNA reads TGTGCCAGTAGTACGCACGCCGGGGAGCTGTTTTTT. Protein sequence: CASSTHAGELFF.

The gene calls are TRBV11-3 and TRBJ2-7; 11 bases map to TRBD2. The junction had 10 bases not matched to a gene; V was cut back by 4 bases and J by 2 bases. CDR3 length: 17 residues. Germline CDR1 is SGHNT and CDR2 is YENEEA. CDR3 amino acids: CASSSPPGLAGAYEQYF. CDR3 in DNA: TGTGCCAGCAGCTCCCCGCCTGGACTAGCGGGCGCCTACGAGCAGTACTTC. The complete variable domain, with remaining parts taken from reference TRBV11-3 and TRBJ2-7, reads EAGVVQSPRYKIIEKKQPVAFWCNPISGHNTLYWYLQNLGQGPELLIRYENEEAVDDSQLPKDRFSAERLKGVDSTLKIQPAELGDSAVYLCASSSPPGLAGAYEQYFGPGTRLTVT.

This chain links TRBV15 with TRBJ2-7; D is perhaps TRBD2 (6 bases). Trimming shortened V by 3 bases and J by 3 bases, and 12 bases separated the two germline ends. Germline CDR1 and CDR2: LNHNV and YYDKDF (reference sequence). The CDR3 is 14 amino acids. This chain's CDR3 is CATSREGKGYEQYF. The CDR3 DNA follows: TGTGCCACCAGCAGGGAGGGGAAAGGCTACGAGCAGTACTTC.

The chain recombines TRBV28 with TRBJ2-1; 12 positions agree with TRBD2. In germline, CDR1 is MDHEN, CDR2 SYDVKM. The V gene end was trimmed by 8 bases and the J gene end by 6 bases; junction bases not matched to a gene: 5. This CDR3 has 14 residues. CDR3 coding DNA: TGTGCCAGCGGCCTAGCGGGAGGGCCCAATGAGCAGTTCTTC. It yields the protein CASGLAGGPNEQFF.

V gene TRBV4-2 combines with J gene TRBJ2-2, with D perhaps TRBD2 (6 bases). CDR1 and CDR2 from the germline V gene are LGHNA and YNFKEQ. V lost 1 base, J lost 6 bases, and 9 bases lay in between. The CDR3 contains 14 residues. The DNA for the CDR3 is TGTGCCAGCAGCCAAGGCGGGAAGCCCGGGGAGCTGTTTTTT. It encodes CASSQGGKPGELFF.

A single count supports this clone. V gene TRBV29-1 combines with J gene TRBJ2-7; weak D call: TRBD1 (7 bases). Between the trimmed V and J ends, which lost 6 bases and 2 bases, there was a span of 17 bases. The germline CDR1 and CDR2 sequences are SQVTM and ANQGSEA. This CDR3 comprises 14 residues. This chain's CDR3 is CSVRRGRGTYEQYF. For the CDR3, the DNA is TGCAGCGTGAGGAGGGGCAGGGGGACCTACGAGCAGTACTTC.

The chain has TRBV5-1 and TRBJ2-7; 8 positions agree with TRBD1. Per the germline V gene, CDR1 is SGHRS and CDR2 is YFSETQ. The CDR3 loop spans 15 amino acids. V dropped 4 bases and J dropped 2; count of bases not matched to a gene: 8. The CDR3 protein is CASSRDGDRTYEQYF. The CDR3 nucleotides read TGCGCCAGCAGCCGAGATGGGGACAGGACCTACGAGCAGTACTTC.

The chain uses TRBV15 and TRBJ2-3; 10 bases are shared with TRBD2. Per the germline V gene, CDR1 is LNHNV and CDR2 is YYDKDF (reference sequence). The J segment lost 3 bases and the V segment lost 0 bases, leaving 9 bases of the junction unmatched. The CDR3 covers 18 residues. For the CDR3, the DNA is TGTGCCACCAGCAGAGATAGGGCTAGCGGGAGTTGGACAGATACGCAGTATTTT. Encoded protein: CATSRDRASGSWTDTQYF.

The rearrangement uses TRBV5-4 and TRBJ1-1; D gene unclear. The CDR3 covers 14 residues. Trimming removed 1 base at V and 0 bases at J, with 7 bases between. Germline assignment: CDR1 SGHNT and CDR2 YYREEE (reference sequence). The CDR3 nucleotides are TGTGCCAGCAGCTTGAGTCAGATGAACACTGAAGCTTTCTTT. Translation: CASSLSQMNTEAFF.